This T cell receptor beta chain stems from a study of regulatory T cells in long-lasting Graves disease. To make TCR beta libraries, researchers used iRepertoire HTBI primers and Arm-PCR of CDR3 regions. From the multiplex PCR reads, TCRdb called clonotypes with MiXCR, one entry per CDR3 protein. The profile shows roughly 420,000 distinct CDR3 sequences, less than 20% of them singletons. This clonotype was seen at least ten times. The V and J ends lost 6 bases and 5 bases respectively, with 11 bases between them. The length of the CDR3 is 13 residues. The V gene's germline CDR1 is MNHEY and CDR2 SVGEGT. The time point here: newly diagnosed GD, antithyroid drugs for less than 3 months. RNA extracted from PBMCs served as the sequencing template. The EDTA tubes were filled with around 8.5 milliliters of drawn peripheral blood.

The chain couples TRBV6-2 or TRBV6-3 to TRBJ1-5; D is unclear. Sequencing used peripheral blood mononuclear cells (PBMCs), obtained at new diagnosis, from a patient treated with antithyroid drugs. The clonotype comes from a female donor with Graves disease. The CDR3 protein is CASRGREDQPQHF. The CDR3 DNA is TGTGCCAGCAGGGGGAGGGAGGATCAGCCCCAGCATTTT.